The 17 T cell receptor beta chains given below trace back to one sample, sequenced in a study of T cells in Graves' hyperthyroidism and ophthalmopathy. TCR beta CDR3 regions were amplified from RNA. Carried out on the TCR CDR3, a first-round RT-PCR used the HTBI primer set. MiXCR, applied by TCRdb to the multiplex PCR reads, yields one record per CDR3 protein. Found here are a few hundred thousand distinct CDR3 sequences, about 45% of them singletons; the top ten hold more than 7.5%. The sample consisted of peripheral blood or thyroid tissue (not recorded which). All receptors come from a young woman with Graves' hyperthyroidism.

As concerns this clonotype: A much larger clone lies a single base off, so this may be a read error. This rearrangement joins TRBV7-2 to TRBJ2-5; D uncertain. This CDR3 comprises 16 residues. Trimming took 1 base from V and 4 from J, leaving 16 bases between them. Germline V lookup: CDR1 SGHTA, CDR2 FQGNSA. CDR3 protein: CASSLGMQERRETQYF. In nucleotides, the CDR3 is TGTGCCAGCAGCTTAGGTATGCAGGAGAGAAGAGAGACCCAGTACTTC.

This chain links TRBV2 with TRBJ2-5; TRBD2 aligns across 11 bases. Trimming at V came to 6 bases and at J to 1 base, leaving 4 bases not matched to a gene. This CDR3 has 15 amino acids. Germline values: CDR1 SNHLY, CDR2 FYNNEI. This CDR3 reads CASSGTSGTQETQYF. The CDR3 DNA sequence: TGTGCCAGCAGCGGGACTAGCGGCACCCAAGAGACCCAGTACTTC.

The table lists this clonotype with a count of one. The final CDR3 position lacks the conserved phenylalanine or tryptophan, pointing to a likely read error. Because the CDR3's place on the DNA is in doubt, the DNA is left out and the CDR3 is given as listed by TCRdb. The chain's CDR3 is CASSESLPGTSYEQCL. J is TRBJ2-7 and V is TRBV2. A total of 16 residues make up the CDR3, ends included. Germline-derived CDR1 and CDR2 are SNHLY and FYNNEI.

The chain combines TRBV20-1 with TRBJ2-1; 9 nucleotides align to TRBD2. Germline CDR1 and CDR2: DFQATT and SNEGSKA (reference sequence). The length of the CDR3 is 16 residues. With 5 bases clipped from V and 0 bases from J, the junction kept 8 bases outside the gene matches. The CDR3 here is CSAGPSSGDSYNEQFF. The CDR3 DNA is TGCAGTGCTGGGCCCTCTAGCGGGGACTCCTACAATGAGCAGTTCTTC.

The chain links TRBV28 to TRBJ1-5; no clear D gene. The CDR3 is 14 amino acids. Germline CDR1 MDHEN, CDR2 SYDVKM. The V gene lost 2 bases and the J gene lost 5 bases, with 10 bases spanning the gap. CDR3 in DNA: TGTGCCAGCAGTTTAGTAGAGACGTATCAGCCCCAGCATTTT. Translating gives CASSLVETYQPQHF.

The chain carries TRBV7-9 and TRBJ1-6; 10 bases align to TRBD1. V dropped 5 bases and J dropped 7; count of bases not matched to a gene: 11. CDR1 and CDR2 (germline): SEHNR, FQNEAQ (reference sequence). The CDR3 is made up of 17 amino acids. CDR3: CASSPTGTGVSNSPLHF. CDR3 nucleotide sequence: TGTGCCAGCAGCCCCACCGGGACAGGGGTTTCGAATTCACCCCTCCACTTT.

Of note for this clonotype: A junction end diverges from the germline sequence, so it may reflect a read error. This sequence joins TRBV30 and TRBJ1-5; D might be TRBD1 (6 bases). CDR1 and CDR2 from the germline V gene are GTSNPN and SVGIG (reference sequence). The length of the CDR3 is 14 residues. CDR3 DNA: TGTGCCTGGAGTGGCACGGGGGGCAATCGGCCCCAGCATTTT. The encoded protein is CAWSGTGGNRPQHF.

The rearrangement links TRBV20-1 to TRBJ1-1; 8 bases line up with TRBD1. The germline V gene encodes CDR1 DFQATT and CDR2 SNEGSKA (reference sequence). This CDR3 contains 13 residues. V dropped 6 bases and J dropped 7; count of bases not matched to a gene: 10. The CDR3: CSASDRGTFEAFF. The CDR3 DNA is TGCAGTGCCTCAGACAGGGGCACCTTTGAAGCTTTCTTT.

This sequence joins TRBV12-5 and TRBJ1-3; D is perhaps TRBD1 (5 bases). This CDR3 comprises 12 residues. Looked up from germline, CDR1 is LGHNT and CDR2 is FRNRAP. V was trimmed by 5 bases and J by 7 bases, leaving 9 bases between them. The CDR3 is CASGPRENTIYF. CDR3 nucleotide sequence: TGTGCTAGTGGTCCCAGGGAGAACACCATATATTTT.

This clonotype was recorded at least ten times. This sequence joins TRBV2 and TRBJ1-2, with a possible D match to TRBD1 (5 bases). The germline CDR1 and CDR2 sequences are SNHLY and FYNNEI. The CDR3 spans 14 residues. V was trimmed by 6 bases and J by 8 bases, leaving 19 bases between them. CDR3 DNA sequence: TGTGCCAGCAGCCCCGGGGGTCCCCCTAGGGGCTACACCTTC. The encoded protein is CASSPGGPPRGYTF.

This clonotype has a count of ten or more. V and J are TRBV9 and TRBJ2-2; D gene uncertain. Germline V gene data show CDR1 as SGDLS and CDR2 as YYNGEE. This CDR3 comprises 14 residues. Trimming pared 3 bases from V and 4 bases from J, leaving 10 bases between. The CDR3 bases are TGTGCCAGCAGCGATGGGTGGCGCACCGGGGAGCTGTTTTTT. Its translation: CASSDGWRTGELFF. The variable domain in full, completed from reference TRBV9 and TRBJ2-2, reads DSGVTQTPKHLITATGQRVTLRCSPRSGDLSVYWYQQSLDQGLQFLIQYYNGEERAKGNILERFSAQQFPDLHSELNLSSLELGDSALYFCASSDGWRTGELFFGEGSRLTVL.

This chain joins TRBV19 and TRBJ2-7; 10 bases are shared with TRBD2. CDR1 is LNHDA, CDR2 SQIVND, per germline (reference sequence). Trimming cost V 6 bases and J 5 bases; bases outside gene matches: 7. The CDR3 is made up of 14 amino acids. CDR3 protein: CASSQELAGNEQYF. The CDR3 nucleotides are TGTGCCAGTAGCCAGGAACTAGCGGGAAACGAGCAGTACTTC. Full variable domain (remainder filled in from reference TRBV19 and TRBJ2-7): DGGITQSPKYLFRKEGQNVTLSCEQNLNHDAMYWYRQDPGQGLRLIYYSQIVNDFQKGDIAEGYSVSREKKESFPLTVTSAQKNPTAFYLCASSQELAGNEQYFGPGTRLTVT.

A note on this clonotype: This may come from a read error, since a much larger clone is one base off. The CDR3 bases are TGTGCCAGCAGCCAAGAGGGACAGGCCTACGGGAACACTGAAGCTTTCTTT. Encoded protein: CASSQEGQAYGNTEAFF. This chain connects TRBV14 to TRBJ1-1; 8 bases align to TRBD1. CDR3 size: 17 residues. After removal of 0 bases from V and 1 base from J, the junction contained 7 bases not matched to a gene. CDR1 SGHDN and CDR2 FVKESK come from the germline V gene.

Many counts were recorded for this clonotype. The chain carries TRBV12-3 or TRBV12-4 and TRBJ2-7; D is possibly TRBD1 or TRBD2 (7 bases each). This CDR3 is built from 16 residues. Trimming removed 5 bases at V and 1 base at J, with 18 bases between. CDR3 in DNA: TGTGCCAGCAGTCTCCAGGGGGGGATGGGGTCCTACGAGCAGTACTTC. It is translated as CASSLQGGMGSYEQYF.

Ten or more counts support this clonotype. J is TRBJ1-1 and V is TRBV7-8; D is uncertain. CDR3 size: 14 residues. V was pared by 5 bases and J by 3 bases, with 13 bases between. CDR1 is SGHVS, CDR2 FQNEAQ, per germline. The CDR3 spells CASSLGLGYTEAFF. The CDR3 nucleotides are TGTGCCAGCAGCCTAGGCCTTGGGTACACTGAAGCTTTCTTT.

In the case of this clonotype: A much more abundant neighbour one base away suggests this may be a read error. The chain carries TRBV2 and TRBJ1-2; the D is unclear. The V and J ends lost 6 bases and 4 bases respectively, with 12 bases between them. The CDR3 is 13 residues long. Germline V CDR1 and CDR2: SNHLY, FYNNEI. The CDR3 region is CASRAGFGYGYTF. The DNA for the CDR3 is TGTGCCAGCAGGGCGGGATTTGGCTATGGCTACACCTTC.

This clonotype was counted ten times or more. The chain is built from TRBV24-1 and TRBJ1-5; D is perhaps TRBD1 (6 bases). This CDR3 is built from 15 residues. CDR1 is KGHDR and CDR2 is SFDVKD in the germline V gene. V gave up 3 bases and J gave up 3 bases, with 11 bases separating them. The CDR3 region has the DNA TGTGCCACCAGTGATGGCTGGACAGACAATCAGCCCCAGCATTTT. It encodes CATSDGWTDNQPQHF.